This TCR beta chain was identified during a study of monozygotic twins with inflammatory bowel disease. Germline CDR1 and CDR2: PRHDT and FYEKMQ (reference sequence). The CDR3 is made up of 11 amino acids. Each CDR3 protein gets one entry in TCRdb, which reprocessed the 5' RACE reads and gives no DNA. This table holds more than 110,000 distinct CDR3 sequences. General study findings and limits: A single strong IBD-associated signal or clonotype was not supported by the findings.

With regard to this clonotype: Its antigen is still unknown.

The V call is TRBV13, the J call TRBJ1-1; TCRdb returns TRBD1, unconfirmable since there is no DNA. The sequenced sample consisted of blood. The receptor was derived from a human donor with ulcerative colitis or Crohn's disease, or a healthy co-twin of an affected twin (not recorded which). The CDR3: CASSSGTEAFF.